The present T cell receptor (beta chain) was sequenced within a study of blood T cell repertoires in COVID-19 (dated by TCRdb to 2018 to 2021). In the study overall: The collaborator samples originated in the United States, Italy and Spain and spanned the acute and convalescent phases of COVID-19. The prospective study material was composed of cDNA or gDNA derived from T cells, B-cell-depleted T cells, or PBMCs. The dataset comprised deeply sampled blood TCRbeta repertoires from subjects exposed to, actively infected with, or recovered from COVID-19. The repertoires were released in a freely available public database intended as a resource for research on the immune response to SARS-CoV-2. Samples came from the ongoing ImmuneRACE study (first 160 participants) plus 1,254 subjects from 6 global collaborators. Nearly every sample came with metadata listing a de-identified subject ID, COVID-19 status, age in years and sex. Where HLA class I and class II types were available, the types were taken from metadata supplied by the sample provider, not from assay-based typing.

The collaborating institutions used their own protocols to collect whole blood in K2EDTA tubes. For TCRbeta analysis, collaborators shipped samples as frozen whole blood, isolated PBMCs, or DNA extracted from either of those sample types. Remarks on this clone: The antigen it binds to is not known. No base quality values were provided; no much bigger clone lies one nucleotide off.

The immunoSEQ Assay, a bias-controlled multiplex PCR, was used to amplify TCRbeta CDR3 regions from genomic DNA. From the authors' description of their analysis: The number of nucleated cells in each sample was estimated from the amplification of reference gene primers within the assay. To quantify the absolute abundance of each unique TCRbeta CDR3 rearrangement, sequence reads were collapsed and filtered. For each sample, productive Simpson clonality was calculated as the square root of Simpson's diversity index across productive rearrangements. As stored in TCRdb, this immuneACCESS dataset retains in-frame rearrangements with V and J assigned. A fraction of the clones does not appear; measured against another copy, unresolved V genes explain less than half of the discrepancy, and the remainder lacks a known reason. The V and J calls and clone size come from that table; D and trimming were worked out from the DNA. Recorded for this sample are 110,000 or so clones; roughly 80% of them occurred a single time. The ten largest clones add up to roughly 1.6% of the sample.

Here is what the overall study found, with its caveats: How much clinical and demographic metadata was included differed by source and by participant, and the metadata was provided uncurated.

The origin of this receptor is a man over 45 with acute or convalescent COVID-19. Specimen: peripheral blood.

Here is the DNA: TGTGCCAGCAGCCCTACCTGGGGCGCGGAGGGGGATACGCAGTATTTT. The resulting protein is CASSPTWGAEGDTQYF. In this chain, TRBV28 is recombined with TRBJ2-3, and the D gene may be TRBD2, 6 bases matching. The germline V gene gives CDR1 as MDHEN and CDR2 as SYDVKM. Its CDR3 holds 16 amino acids, cysteine through phenylalanine. Only the CDR3 DNA stays, 48 bases, in frame from base 1. V was cut back by 6 bases and J by 6 bases, leaving a gap of 22 bases between them.